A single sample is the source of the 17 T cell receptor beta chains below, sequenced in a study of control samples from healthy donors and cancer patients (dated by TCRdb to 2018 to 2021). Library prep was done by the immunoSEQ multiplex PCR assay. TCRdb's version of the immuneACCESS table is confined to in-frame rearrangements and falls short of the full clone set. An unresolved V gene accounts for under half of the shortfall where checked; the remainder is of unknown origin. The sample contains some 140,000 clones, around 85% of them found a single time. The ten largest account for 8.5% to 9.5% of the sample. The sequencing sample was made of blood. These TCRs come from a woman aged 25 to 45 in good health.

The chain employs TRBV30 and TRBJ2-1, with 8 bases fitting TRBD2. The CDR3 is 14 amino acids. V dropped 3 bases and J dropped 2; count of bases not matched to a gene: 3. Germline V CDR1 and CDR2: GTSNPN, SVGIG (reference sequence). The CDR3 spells CAWSGSGTYNEQFF. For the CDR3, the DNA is TGTGCCTGGAGCGGTAGCGGGACCTACAATGAGCAGTTCTTC.

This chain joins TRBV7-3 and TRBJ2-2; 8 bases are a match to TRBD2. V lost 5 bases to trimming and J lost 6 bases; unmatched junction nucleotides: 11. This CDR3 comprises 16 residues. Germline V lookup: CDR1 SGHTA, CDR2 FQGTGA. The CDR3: CASSPTGTRGSGELFF. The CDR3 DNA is TGTGCCAGCAGCCCGACCGGGACTAGGGGATCCGGGGAGCTGTTTTTT.

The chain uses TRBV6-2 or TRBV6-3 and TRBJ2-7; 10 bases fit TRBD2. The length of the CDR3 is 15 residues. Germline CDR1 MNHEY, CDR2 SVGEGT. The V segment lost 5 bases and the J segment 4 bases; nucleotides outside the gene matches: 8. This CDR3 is CASSPEEAGGYEQYF. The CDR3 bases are TGTGCCAGCAGTCCCGAAGAAGCGGGAGGGTACGAGCAGTACTTC.

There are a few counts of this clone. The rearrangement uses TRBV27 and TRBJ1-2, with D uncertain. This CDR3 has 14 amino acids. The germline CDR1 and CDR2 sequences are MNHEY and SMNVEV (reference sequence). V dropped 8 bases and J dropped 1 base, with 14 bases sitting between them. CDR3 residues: CASGPLANNYGYTF. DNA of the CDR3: TGTGCCAGCGGCCCGCTAGCGAATAACTATGGCTACACCTTC.

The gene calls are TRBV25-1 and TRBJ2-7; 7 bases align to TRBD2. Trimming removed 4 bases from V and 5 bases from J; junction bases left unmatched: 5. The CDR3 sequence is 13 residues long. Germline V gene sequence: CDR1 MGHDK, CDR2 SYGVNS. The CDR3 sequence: CASSAYRGDEQYF. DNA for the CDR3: TGTGCCAGCAGTGCGTACCGGGGGGACGAGCAGTACTTC.

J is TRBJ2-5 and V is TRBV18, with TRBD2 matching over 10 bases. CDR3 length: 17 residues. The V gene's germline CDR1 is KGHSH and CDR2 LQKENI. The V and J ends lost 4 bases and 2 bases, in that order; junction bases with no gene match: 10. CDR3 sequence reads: CASSLTGGLAVQETQYF. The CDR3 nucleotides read TGTGCCAGCTCACTAACCGGAGGACTAGCGGTGCAAGAGACCCAGTACTTC.

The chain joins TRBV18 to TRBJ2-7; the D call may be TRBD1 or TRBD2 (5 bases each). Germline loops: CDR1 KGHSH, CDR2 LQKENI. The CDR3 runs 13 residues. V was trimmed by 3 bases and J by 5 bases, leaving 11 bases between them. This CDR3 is CASSPVRDDEQYF. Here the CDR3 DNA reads TGTGCCAGCTCACCGGTCCGGGACGACGAGCAGTACTTC.

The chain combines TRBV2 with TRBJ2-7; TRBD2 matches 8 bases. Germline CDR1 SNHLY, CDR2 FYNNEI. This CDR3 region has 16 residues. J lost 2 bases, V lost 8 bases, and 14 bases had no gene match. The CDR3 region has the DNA TGTGCCAGCTTGTCGGAGGGACTAGAGATACCCTACGAGCAGTACTTC. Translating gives CASLSEGLEIPYEQYF.

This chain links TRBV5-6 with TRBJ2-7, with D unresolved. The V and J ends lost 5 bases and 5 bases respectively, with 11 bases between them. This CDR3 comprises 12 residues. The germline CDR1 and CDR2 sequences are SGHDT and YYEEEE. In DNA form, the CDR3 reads TGTGCCAGCAGTCTCGGCCTTAACGAGCAGTACTTC. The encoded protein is CASSLGLNEQYF. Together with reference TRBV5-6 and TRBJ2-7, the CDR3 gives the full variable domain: DAGVTQSPTHLIKTRGQQVTLRCSPKSGHDTVSWYQQALGQGPQFIFQYYEEEERQRGNFPDRFSGHQFPNYSSELNVNALLLGDSALYLCASSLGLNEQYFGPGTRLTVT.

The CDR3 here is CASSTHPSGSYEQYF. The CDR3 DNA follows: TGTGCCAGCAGTACTCACCCTAGCGGCTCCTACGAGCAGTACTTC. The chain carries TRBV6-5 and TRBJ2-7; 7 nucleotides match TRBD2. The CDR3 sequence is 15 residues long. From germline, CDR1 is MNHEY and CDR2 SVGAGI. The trim removed 5 bases at V and 0 bases at J, leaving 7 bases unmatched.

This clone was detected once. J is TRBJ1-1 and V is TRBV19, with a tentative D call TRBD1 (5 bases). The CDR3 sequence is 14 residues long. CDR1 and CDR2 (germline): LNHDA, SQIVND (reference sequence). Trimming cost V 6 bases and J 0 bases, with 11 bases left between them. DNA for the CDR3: TGTGCCAGTAGCCAACAGGCGGTGAACACTGAAGCTTTCTTT. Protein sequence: CASSQQAVNTEAFF.

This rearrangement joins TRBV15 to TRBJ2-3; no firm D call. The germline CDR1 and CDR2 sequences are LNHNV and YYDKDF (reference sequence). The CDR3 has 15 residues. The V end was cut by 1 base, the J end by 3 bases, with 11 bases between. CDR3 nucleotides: TGTGCCACCAGCAGAGCTGGGCGTGGTACAGATACGCAGTATTTT. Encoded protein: CATSRAGRGTDTQYF.

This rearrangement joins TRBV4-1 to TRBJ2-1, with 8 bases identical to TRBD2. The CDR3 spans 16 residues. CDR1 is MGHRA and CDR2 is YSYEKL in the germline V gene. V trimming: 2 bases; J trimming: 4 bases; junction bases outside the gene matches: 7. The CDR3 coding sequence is TGCGCCAGCAGCCAACCCGTAGCGGGAAAATACAATGAGCAGTTCTTC. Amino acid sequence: CASSQPVAGKYNEQFF.

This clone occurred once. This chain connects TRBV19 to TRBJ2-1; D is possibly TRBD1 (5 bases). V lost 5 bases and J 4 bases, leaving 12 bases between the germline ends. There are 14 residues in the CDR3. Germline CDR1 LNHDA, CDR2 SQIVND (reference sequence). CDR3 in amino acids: CASSPQTGYNEQFF. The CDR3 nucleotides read TGTGCCAGTAGTCCGCAAACAGGATACAATGAGCAGTTCTTC.

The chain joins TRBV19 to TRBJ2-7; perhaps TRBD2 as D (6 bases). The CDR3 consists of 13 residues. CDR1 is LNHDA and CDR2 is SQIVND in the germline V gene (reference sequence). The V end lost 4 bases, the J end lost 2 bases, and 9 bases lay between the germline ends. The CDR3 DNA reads TGTGCCAGTAGTAGTGCGGGGACCTACGAGCAGTACTTC. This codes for CASSSAGTYEQYF.

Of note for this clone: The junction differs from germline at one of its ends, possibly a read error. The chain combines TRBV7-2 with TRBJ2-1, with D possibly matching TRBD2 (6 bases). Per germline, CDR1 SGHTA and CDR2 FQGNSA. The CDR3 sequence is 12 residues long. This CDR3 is CASSFDREDRIF. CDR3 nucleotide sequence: TGTGCCAGCAGCTTCGATAGGGAGGATAGGATCTTC.

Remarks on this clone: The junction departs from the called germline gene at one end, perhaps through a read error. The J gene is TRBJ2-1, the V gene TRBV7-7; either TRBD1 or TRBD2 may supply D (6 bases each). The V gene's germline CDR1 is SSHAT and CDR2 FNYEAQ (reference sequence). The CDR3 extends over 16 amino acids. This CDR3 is CASSLGGARGQNEQFF. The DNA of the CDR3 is TGTGCTAGCAGCTTAGGTGGGGCACGGGGGCAAAATGAGCAGTTCTTC.